The clone carrying this T cell receptor (beta chain) has just one count. Its specificity is unknown. Under the authors' procedure: Out-of-frame sequences were removed, leaving 2,204,828 distinct TCRbeta sequences. Only in-frame clones appear in the TCRdb table, and some are missing; sequencing was by immunoSEQ multiplex PCR. V and J calls and clone size are given by that table; D and trimming were obtained from the DNA. The sample lists 35,000 to 50,000 clones; over 65% were seen once. This specimen comes from a study of memory CD4+ T cells and cytomegalovirus serostatus. Study details: Healthy Belgian adult donors included several CMV-positive and some 24 CMV-negative people.

Study results and caveats: Median bootstrapped AUC for CMV status was about 0.95 originally, roughly 0.92 US-trained. Each of 67 CMV-associated TCRbeta sequences occurred in one to five individuals.

The sort gate was single viable CD3+CD4+CD8-CD45RO+ cells for memory CD4+ T cells. V dropped 5 bases and J dropped 4; count of bases not matched to a gene: 6. Germline V gene lookup returns CDR1 SGHRS and CDR2 YFSETQ. CDR3 length: 14 amino acids. Sequencing was done on a sample of memory CD4+ T cells from blood. The chain carries TRBV5-1 and TRBJ1-5; 7 bases line up with TRBD1. The receptor was isolated from an adult in good health and CMV-seronegative. CDR3 DNA sequence: TGCGCCAGCAGAGAATCAGGGGGAAATCAGCCCCAGCATTTT. Protein: CASRESGGNQPQHF.